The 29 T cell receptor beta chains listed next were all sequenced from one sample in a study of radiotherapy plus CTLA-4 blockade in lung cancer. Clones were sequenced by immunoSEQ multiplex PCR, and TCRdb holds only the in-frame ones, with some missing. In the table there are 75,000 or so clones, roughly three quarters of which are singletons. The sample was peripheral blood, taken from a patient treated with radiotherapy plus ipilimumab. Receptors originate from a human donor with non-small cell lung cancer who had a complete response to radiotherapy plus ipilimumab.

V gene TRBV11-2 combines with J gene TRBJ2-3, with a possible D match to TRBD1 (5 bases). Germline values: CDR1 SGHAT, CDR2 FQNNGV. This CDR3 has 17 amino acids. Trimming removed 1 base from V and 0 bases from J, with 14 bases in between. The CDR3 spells CASSLGRTLGSTDTQYF. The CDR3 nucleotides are TGTGCCAGCAGCTTAGGCAGGACACTGGGTAGCACAGATACGCAGTATTTT.

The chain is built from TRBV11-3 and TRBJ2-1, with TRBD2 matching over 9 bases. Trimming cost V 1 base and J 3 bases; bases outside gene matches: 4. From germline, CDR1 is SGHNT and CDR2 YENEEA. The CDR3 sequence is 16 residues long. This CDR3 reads CASSLASSGNYNEQFF. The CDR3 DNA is TGTGCCAGCAGCTTAGCGTCTAGCGGGAACTACAATGAGCAGTTCTTC.

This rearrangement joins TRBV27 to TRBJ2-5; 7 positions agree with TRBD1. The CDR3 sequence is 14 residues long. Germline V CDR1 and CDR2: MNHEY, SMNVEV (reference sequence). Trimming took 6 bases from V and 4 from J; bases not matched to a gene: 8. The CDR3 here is CASSLTPGGETQYF. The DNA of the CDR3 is TGTGCCAGCAGCTTAACCCCAGGGGGAGAGACCCAGTACTTC.

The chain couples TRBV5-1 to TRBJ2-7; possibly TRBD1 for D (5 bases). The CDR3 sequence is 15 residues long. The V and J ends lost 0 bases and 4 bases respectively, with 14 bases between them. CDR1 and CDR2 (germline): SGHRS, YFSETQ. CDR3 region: CASSLESRQLYEQYV. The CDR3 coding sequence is TGCGCCAGCAGCTTGGAGTCCCGACAGCTTTACGAGCAGTACGTC.

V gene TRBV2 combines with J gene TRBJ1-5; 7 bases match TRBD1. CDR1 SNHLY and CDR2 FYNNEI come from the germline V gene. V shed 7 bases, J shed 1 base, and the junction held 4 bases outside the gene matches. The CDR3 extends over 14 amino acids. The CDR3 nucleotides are TGTGCCAGCAACAGGGGACGGAGCAATCAGCCCCAGCATTTT. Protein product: CASNRGRSNQPQHF.

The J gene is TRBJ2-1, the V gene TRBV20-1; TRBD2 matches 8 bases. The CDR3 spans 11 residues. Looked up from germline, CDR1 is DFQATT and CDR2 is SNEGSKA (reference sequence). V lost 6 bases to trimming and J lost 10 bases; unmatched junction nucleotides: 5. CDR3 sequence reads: CSARTSREQFF. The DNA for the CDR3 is TGCAGTGCGCGGACTAGCCGGGAGCAGTTCTTC.

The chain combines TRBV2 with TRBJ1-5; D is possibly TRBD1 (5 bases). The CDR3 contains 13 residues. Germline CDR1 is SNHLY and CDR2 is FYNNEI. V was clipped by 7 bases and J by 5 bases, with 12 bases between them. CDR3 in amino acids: CASKLGGDQPQHF. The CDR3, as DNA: TGTGCCAGCAAACTCGGGGGGGATCAGCCCCAGCATTTT.

The CDR3 here is CASSLDYGHYNEQFF. CDR3 sequence (DNA): TGTGCCAGCAGCTTAGATTATGGACATTACAATGAGCAGTTCTTC. The chain combines TRBV11-2 with TRBJ2-1; maybe TRBD1 (5 bases). The CDR3 extends over 15 amino acids. Per the germline V gene, CDR1 is SGHAT and CDR2 is FQNNGV. With 0 bases removed from V and 4 bases from J, the gap between germline ends came to 10 bases. Using reference TRBV11-2 and TRBJ2-1 for the parts outside the CDR3, the full variable domain is EAGVAQSPRYKIIEKRQSVAFWCNPISGHATLYWYQQILGQGPKLLIQFQNNGVVDDSQLPKDRFSAERLKGVDSTLKIQPAKLEDSAVYLCASSLDYGHYNEQFFGPGTRLTVL.

Written as DNA, the CDR3 is TGTGCCACCAGCAGGACGGGACAGGGGGCCTACGAGCAGTACTTC. This codes for CATSRTGQGAYEQYF. This chain connects TRBV15 to TRBJ2-7; 11 bases map to TRBD1. The junction had 3 bases not matched to a gene; V was cut back by 3 bases and J by 2 bases. The CDR3 is made up of 15 amino acids. From germline, CDR1 is LNHNV and CDR2 YYDKDF (reference sequence).

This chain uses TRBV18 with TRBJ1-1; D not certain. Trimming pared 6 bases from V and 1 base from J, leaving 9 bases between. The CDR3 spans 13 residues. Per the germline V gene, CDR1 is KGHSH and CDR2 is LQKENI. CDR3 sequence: CASSLEWNTEAFF. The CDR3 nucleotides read TGTGCCAGCTCGCTAGAATGGAACACTGAAGCTTTCTTT.

The CDR3 bases are TGTGCCAGCAGCTTAGCCGGGACTAGCGTTCAGGGGGAGCAGTTCTTC. Translated, it gives CASSLAGTSVQGEQFF. The rearrangement uses TRBV11-2 and TRBJ2-1, with 10 bases aligning to TRBD2. The V and J ends lost 1 base and 10 bases, in that order; junction bases with no gene match: 10. CDR3 length: 16 amino acids. CDR1 is SGHAT and CDR2 is FQNNGV in the germline V gene.

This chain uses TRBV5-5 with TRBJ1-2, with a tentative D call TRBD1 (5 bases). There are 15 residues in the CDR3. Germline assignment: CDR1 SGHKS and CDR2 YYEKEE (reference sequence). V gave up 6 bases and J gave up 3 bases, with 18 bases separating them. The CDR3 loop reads CASITWTKKDYGYTF. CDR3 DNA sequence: TGTGCCAGCATTACCTGGACAAAGAAGGACTATGGCTACACCTTC.

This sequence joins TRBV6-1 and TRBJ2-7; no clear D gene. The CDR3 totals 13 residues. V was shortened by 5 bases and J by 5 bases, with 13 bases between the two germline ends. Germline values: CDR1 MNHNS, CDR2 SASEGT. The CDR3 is CASSQPDNHEQYF. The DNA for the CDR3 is TGTGCCAGCAGTCAACCCGACAACCACGAGCAGTACTTC.

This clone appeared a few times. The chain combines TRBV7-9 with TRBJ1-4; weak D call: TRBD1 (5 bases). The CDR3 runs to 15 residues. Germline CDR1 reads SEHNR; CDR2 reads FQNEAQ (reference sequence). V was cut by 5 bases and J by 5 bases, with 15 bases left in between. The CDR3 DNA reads TGTGCCAGCAGCCTAAGACAGACGGGGAATGAAAAACTGTTTTTT. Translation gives CASSLRQTGNEKLFF. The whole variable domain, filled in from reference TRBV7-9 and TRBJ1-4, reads DTGVSQNPRHKITKRGQNVTFRCDPISEHNRLYWYRQTLGQGPEFLTYFQNEAQLEKSRLLSDRFSAERPKGSFSTLEIQRTEQGDSAMYLCASSLRQTGNEKLFFGSGTQLSVL.

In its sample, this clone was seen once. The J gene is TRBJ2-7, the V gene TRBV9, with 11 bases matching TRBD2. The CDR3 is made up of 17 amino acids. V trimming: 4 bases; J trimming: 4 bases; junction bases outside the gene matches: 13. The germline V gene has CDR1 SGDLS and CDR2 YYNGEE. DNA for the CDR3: TGTGCCAGCAGCCCCCGGGGTTCCGGGACTAGCGGATACGAGCAGTACTTC. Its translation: CASSPRGSGTSGYEQYF.

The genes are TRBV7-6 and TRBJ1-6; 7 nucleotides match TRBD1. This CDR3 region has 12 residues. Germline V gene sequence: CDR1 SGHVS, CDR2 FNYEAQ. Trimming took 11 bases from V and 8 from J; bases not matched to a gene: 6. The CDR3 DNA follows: TGTGCCTCGGCCACAGGGGATTCACCCCTCCACTTT. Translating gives CASATGDSPLHF.

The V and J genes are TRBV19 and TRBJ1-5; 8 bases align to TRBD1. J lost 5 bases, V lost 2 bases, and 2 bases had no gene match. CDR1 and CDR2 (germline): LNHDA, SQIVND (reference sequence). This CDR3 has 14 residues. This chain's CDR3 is CASSIQGAHQPQHF. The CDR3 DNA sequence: TGTGCCAGTAGTATACAGGGGGCGCATCAGCCCCAGCATTTT.

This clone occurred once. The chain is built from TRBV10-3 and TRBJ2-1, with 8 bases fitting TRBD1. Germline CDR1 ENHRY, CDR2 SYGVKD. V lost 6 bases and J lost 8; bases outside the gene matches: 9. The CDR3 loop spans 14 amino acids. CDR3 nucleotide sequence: TGTGCCATCAGCGAGACAGGGGATCGCGATGAGCAGTTCTTC. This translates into CAISETGDRDEQFF.

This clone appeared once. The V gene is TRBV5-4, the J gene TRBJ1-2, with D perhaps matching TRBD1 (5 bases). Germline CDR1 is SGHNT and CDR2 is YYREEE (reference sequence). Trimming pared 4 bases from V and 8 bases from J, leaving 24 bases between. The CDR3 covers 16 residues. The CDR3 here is CASSPTGLSIRVGYTF. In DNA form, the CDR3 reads TGTGCCAGCAGCCCCACGGGACTCTCAATCCGCGTGGGCTACACCTTC.

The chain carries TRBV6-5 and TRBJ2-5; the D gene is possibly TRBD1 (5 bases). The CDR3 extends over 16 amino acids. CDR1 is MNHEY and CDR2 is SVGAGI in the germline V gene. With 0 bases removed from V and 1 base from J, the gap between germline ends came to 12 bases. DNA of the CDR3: TGTGCCAGCAGTTACTCGTCAGGGAAGGGCCAAGAGACCCAGTACTTC. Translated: CASSYSSGKGQETQYF.

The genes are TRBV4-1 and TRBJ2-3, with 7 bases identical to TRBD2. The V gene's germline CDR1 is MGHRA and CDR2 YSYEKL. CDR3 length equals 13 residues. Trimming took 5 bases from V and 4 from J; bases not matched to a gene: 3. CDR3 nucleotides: TGCGCCAGCAGCACACGGGGGGCAGATACGCAGTATTTT. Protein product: CASSTRGADTQYF.

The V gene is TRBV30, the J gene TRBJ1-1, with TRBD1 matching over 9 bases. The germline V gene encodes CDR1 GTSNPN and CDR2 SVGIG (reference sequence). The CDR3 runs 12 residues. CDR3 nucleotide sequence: TGTGTCCGGGACAGGGTTAACACTGAAGCTTTCTTT. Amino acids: CVRDRVNTEAFF.

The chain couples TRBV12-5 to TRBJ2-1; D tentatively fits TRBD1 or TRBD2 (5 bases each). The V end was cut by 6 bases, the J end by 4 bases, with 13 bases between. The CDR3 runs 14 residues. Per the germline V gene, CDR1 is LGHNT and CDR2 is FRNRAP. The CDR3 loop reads CASGTGPRYNEQFF. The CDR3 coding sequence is TGTGCTAGTGGAACGGGACCGAGATACAATGAGCAGTTCTTC.

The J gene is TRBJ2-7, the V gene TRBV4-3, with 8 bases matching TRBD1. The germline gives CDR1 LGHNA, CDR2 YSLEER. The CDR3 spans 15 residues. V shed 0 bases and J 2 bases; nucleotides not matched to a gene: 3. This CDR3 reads CASSQDHRGTYEQYF. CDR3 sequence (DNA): TGCGCCAGCAGCCAAGACCACAGGGGGACCTACGAGCAGTACTTC.

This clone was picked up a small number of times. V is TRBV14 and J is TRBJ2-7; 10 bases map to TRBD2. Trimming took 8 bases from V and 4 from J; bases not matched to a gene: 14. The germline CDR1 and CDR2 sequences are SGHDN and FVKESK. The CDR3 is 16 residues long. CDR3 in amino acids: CASGGSRLAGLYEQYF. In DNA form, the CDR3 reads TGTGCCAGCGGGGGAAGCAGACTAGCGGGTCTTTACGAGCAGTACTTC.

CDR3 bases: TGTGCCAGCAGCTTAGACAGGGGGGACCCTGAAGCTTTCTTT. Amino acid sequence: CASSLDRGDPEAFF. The chain carries TRBV7-2 and TRBJ1-1; TRBD1 agrees at 8 bases. Germline V gives CDR1 SGHTA, CDR2 FQGNSA. The CDR3 loop spans 14 amino acids. Losses at the gene ends were 1 base for V and 6 bases for J; bases not matched to a gene: 4.

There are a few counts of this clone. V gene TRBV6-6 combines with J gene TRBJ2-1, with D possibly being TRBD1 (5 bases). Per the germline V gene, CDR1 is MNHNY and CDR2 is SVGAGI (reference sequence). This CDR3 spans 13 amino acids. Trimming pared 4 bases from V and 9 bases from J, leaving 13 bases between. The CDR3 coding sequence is TGTGCCAGCAGTTCCACCCTAAGGGGTGAGCAGTTCTTC. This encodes CASSSTLRGEQFF.

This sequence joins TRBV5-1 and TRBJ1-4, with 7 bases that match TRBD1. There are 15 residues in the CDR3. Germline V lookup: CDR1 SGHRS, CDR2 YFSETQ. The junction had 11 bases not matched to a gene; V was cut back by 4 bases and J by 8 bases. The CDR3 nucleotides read TGCGCCAGCAGCGGGCAAGACAGGGAGCGGGAAAAACTGTTTTTT. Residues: CASSGQDREREKLFF.

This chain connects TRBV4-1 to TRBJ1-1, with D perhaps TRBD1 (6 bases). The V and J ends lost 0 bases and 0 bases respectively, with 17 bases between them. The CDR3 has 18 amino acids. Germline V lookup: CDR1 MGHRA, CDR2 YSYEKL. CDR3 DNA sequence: TGCGCCAGCAGCCAAGAGAGGGGGGTGAGGAGAATGAACACTGAAGCTTTCTTT. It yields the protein CASSQERGVRRMNTEAFF.